The clone carrying this TCR beta chain was counted at least ten times. TCRdb redid the calling of the reads with MiXCR, one entry per CDR3 protein. This sample has 150,000 to 180,000 distinct CDR3 sequences, with around a quarter found just once. The record originates from a study of T cell repertoires in cytomegalovirus infection. CDR3 length: 17 residues. J lost 1 base, V lost 4 bases, and 6 bases had no gene match. Germline loops: CDR1 LGHDT, CDR2 YNNKEL (reference sequence). Sample: PBMCs. This TCR was sampled from a human donor in good health (CMV status not recorded). Some clones in this sample may be carry-over from other donors' samples. The chain uses TRBV3-1 and TRBJ2-7; 14 bases map to TRBD2. CDR3 sequence: CASSPGLAGALSYEQYF. DNA of the CDR3: TGTGCCAGCAGCCCGGGACTAGCGGGAGCCCTATCCTACGAGCAGTACTTC.